This TCR beta chain is from a study of T cell responses to AZD1222 COVID-19 vaccine (dated by TCRdb to the early 2020s). Broadly, across the study: AZD1222 recipients with second doses at about 4 weeks or about 12 weeks were pooled, because spike-specific TCR depth and breadth did not differ between schedules. A total of 233 trial participants underwent TCR sequencing, of whom roughly 210 had received two doses of AZD1222 and approximately 26 had received two doses of the MenACWY control vaccine. Trial participants were enrolled into age subgroups of 18-55, 56-69 and 70-plus years, which contained about 160, 30 and 59 TCR-sequenced participants, respectively.

The CDR3 regions of human TCRbeta chains were analyzed by immunosequencing. The authors processed their data as follows. TCRs in the repertoires were compared against a reference library of SARS-CoV-2-specific TCRs that had been generated with the MIRA antigen-specificity platform. Breadth was defined as the fraction of unique TCRs that were SARS-CoV-2-associated. Depth was defined as the fraction of total T cells that were SARS-CoV-2-associated. Using the MIRA data, every spike-specific TCR was mapped to the spike region that the TCR reacted to and assigned to either a CD4 or a CD8 class. Log10-transformed breadth and depth values were compared by one-way ANOVA with Sidak's multiple comparisons tests. TCRdb stores this immuneACCESS table with in-frame sequences only. Part of the clones is absent; in the studies checked, under half of the shortfall reflects unresolved V genes, and no reason is known for the rest. The V and J calls and the clone size are those of that table, but D and trimming were determined from the DNA. For this sample there are 150,000 to 200,000 clones; almost 95% appear just once. Clones ranked in the top ten supply roughly a tenth of the sample.

Regarding this clone: Its antigen target is currently unknown. The sample holds no much larger clone one base away, and base qualities are not on file.

In the paper's terms, the time point label means: baseline before first vaccination. Samples from vaccinated people were obtained from the UK trials COV001 and COV002, which included a single-blind randomized controlled phase 2/3 trial of AZD1222 (ChAdOx1 nCoV-19) in healthy adults. For TCRbeta chain sequencing, PBMC samples were collected from trial participants at day 0 and at day 28 after the second dose. Overall study outcomes, separate from this receptor: The vaccine-associated CD4 TCRs covered the entire spike protein, and the dominant responses fell in regions 160-218 and 743-854. Because no day 14 peak-response samples were available, the repertoires could be characterized only after the peak T cell response. In the small 56-69-year group, the increase in depth fell short of significance, most likely because of low power. Conclusions about previously exposed vaccinees are limited because only a handful of AZD1222 recipients were SARS-CoV-2 seropositive at baseline. A significant rise in spike-specific TCR breadth and depth was observed after two AZD1222 doses relative to day 0 and relative to MenACWY recipients. Most participants were white British and females outnumbered males, and the authors suggested that clonal diversity may have been underestimated. Reportedly, close to half of the unique spike-specific TCRs recognized epitopes lying outside the regions that are mutated in the B.1.351 and B.1.1.7 variants.

V is pruned by 2 bases and J by 2 bases, leaving 6 bases of the junction without a gene match. Its CDR3 holds 16 amino acids, cysteine through phenylalanine. Only the CDR3 DNA is retained, 48 bases long and in frame from the first base. CDR1 and CDR2 (SGHNT, YYREEE) derive from the germline V gene (reference sequence). The sequence links TRBV5-4 to TRBJ1-5, and 8 junctional nucleotides match TRBD1. The TCR was taken from an adult in good health. The material sequenced was peripheral blood, taken on day 0 of AZD1222 vaccination. The DNA sequence is given as TGTGCCAGCAGCTTAGCGACAGGGGACCGCAATCAGCCCCAGCATTTT. Its protein reads: CASSLATGDRNQPQHF.